These 18 T cell receptor beta chains were all obtained from the same sample, sequenced in a study of OX40 agonist ivuxolimab in advanced cancers. Measured with immunoSEQ multiplex PCR; TCRdb has only the in-frame clones, and not every one. The sample comprises 70,000 or so clones, 75% to 90% of which are singletons, and around 0.92% rests with the top ten. Here the sequenced sample was CD4+ or CD8+ T cells sorted from blood, taken in a trial of the OX40 agonist ivuxolimab. Receptors originate from an adult with an advanced solid tumor such as melanoma, head and neck, liver or kidney cancer.

In its sample, this clone was seen once. The J gene is TRBJ2-1, the V gene TRBV7-2, with a possible D match to TRBD1 (6 bases). There are 15 residues in the CDR3. The germline V and J ends were trimmed by 1 base and 4 bases, with 11 bases remaining between them. Germline assignment: CDR1 SGHTA and CDR2 FQGNSA. The CDR3 loop is CASSLGGGGYNEQFF. Here the CDR3 DNA reads TGTGCCAGCAGCTTAGGAGGGGGTGGGTACAATGAGCAGTTCTTC.

The rearrangement joins TRBV5-1 to TRBJ2-7, with 10 bases matching TRBD1. CDR3 size: 16 residues. Germline-derived CDR1 and CDR2 are SGHRS and YFSETQ. V dropped 0 bases and J dropped 2; count of bases not matched to a gene: 5. The CDR3 loop is CASSLVGQGVTYEQYF. CDR3 nucleotide sequence: TGCGCCAGCAGCTTGGTCGGACAGGGGGTCACCTACGAGCAGTACTTC.

This chain joins TRBV28 and TRBJ2-2, with 7 nucleotides matching TRBD1. This CDR3 is built from 13 residues. Germline loops: CDR1 MDHEN, CDR2 SYDVKM. The trim removed 6 bases at V and 6 bases at J, leaving 4 bases unmatched. CDR3 DNA: TGTGCCAGCAGGCTAGGGGGCCCCGGGGAGCTGTTTTTT. Encoded protein: CASRLGGPGELFF.

This rearrangement joins TRBV11-2 to TRBJ2-2, with D unresolved. Trimming left V 5 bases short and J 6 bases short, with 10 bases between. CDR1 SGHAT and CDR2 FQNNGV come from the germline V gene. The CDR3 totals 13 residues. The CDR3 is CASSPTFSGELFF. The CDR3 DNA reads as TGTGCCAGCAGCCCGACGTTCTCCGGGGAGCTGTTTTTT. Drawing the rest from reference TRBV11-2 and TRBJ2-2, the complete variable domain is EAGVAQSPRYKIIEKRQSVAFWCNPISGHATLYWYQQILGQGPKLLIQFQNNGVVDDSQLPKDRFSAERLKGVDSTLKIQPAKLEDSAVYLCASSPTFSGELFFGEGSRLTVL.

In its sample, this clone was seen a few times. V and J are TRBV2 and TRBJ2-7; TRBD2 matches 10 bases. Per the germline V gene, CDR1 is SNHLY and CDR2 is FYNNEI. This CDR3 region has 13 residues. J was trimmed by 2 bases and V by 5 bases; bases with no gene match: 0. The CDR3 sequence: CASSSGGAYEQYF. For the CDR3, the DNA is TGTGCCAGCAGTAGCGGGGGGGCCTACGAGCAGTACTTC.

The chain couples TRBV7-3 to TRBJ1-4, with D maybe TRBD1 (6 bases). The CDR3 loop spans 16 amino acids. Germline-derived CDR1 and CDR2 are SGHTA and FQGTGA. V lost 5 bases and J 8 bases, leaving 21 bases between the germline ends. DNA of the CDR3: TGTGCCAGCAGCCCCCTAACAGGGACCTGGGGAGAAAAACTGTTTTTT. This encodes CASSPLTGTWGEKLFF. Full variable domain (outside the CDR3, taken from reference TRBV7-3 and TRBJ1-4): GAGVSQTPSNKVTEKGKYVELRCDPISGHTALYWYRQSLGQGPEFLIYFQGTGAADDSGLPNDRFFAVRPEGSVSTLKIQRTERGDSAVYLCASSPLTGTWGEKLFFGSGTQLSVL.

J is TRBJ2-3 and V is TRBV30, with 7 bases identical to TRBD1. This CDR3 comprises 15 residues. CDR1 and CDR2 (germline): GTSNPN, SVGIG (reference sequence). The ends lost 3 bases at V and 4 bases at J; junction bases unmatched: 10. DNA of the CDR3: TGTGCCTGGAGCTACCGGGACAGTCGGCCAGATACGCAGTATTTT. Translating it yields CAWSYRDSRPDTQYF.

This clone was detected only once. The V call is TRBV5-1, the J call TRBJ2-1, with 7 bases fitting TRBD1. J was trimmed by 2 bases and V by 1 base; bases with no gene match: 6. The CDR3 sequence is 16 residues long. In germline, CDR1 is SGHRS, CDR2 YFSETQ. In nucleotides, the CDR3 is TGCGCCAGCAGCTTGTGGAGACAGGGAGCCTACAATGAGCAGTTCTTC. Amino acids: CASSLWRQGAYNEQFF.

The chain couples TRBV6-5 to TRBJ1-5; 7 bases are shared with TRBD1. Germline V gives CDR1 MNHEY, CDR2 SVGAGI. The CDR3 spans 15 residues. J gave up 0 bases and V 6 bases, and 5 bases lay outside the gene matches. The CDR3 bases are TGTGCCAGCAGACGACAGGGCTATAGCAATCAGCCCCAGCATTTT. This gives the protein CASRRQGYSNQPQHF.

This clone was counted a few times. The chain combines TRBV6-1 with TRBJ2-1, with a weak D call TRBD2 (6 bases). The V and J ends lost 5 bases and 5 bases respectively, with 16 bases between them. This CDR3 contains 15 residues. Germline CDR1 is MNHNS and CDR2 is SASEGT. The CDR3: CASSNEGTLNNEQFF. The CDR3 DNA reads TGTGCCAGCAGTAACGAGGGGACTCTGAACAATGAGCAGTTCTTC.

The V and J genes are TRBV7-2 and TRBJ1-5; the D gene is possibly TRBD1 (6 bases). V was cut by 5 bases and J by 2 bases, with 25 bases left in between. The germline gives CDR1 SGHTA, CDR2 FQGNSA. The CDR3 has 19 residues. In DNA, the CDR3 is TGTGCCAGCAGCCCGCGTAAGGGGGGAACGTATGTGGGCAATCAGCCCCAGCATTTT. Protein: CASSPRKGGTYVGNQPQHF.

The CDR3 region is CASSVNDAGGEAFF. The CDR3 DNA sequence: TGTGCCAGCAGCGTAAACGATGCAGGGGGCGAAGCTTTCTTT. V and J are TRBV9 and TRBJ1-1; TRBD1 matches 8 bases. Germline V CDR1 and CDR2: SGDLS, YYNGEE. The V segment lost 1 base and the J segment 8 bases; nucleotides outside the gene matches: 7. This CDR3 is 14 amino acids long.

The V and J genes are TRBV28 and TRBJ2-7; 12 bases map to TRBD2. The germline CDR1 and CDR2 sequences are MDHEN and SYDVKM. The junction had 6 bases not matched to a gene; V was cut back by 5 bases and J by 4 bases. The CDR3 totals 15 residues. CDR3: CASSPSGGARYEQYF. CDR3 nucleotide sequence: TGTGCCAGCAGTCCTAGCGGGGGGGCCCGGTACGAGCAGTACTTC.

The genes are TRBV20-1 and TRBJ2-7, with D uncertain. The CDR3 length is 11 residues. V dropped 2 bases and J dropped 7 bases, with 9 bases sitting between them. The germline gives CDR1 DFQATT, CDR2 SNEGSKA (reference sequence). CDR3 amino acids: CSARKGWEQYF. The CDR3 region has the DNA TGCAGTGCTAGAAAGGGCTGGGAGCAGTACTTC.

The chain combines TRBV5-1 with TRBJ2-1, with 10 bases lining up with TRBD2. J gave up 4 bases and V 4 bases, and 8 bases lay outside the gene matches. The CDR3 totals 16 residues. Looked up from germline, CDR1 is SGHRS and CDR2 is YFSETQ. The CDR3 sequence is CASSDRTSGNYNEQFF. CDR3 nucleotide sequence: TGCGCCAGCAGCGATCGGACTAGCGGAAATTACAATGAGCAGTTCTTC.

This clone was detected only once. The genes are TRBV5-5 and TRBJ2-7; TRBD2 might be the D (5 bases). The CDR3 totals 13 residues. The germline CDR1 and CDR2 sequences are SGHKS and YYEKEE (reference sequence). The V gene lost 3 bases and the J gene lost 3 bases, with 10 bases spanning the gap. The CDR3 is CASSSRRNYEQYF. CDR3 bases: TGTGCCAGCAGCTCCCGGAGGAACTACGAGCAGTACTTC.

CDR3 in amino acids: CASSVLQGTGELFF. The CDR3 DNA reads TGTGCCAGCAGCGTATTACAGGGGACCGGGGAGCTGTTTTTT. The chain is built from TRBV9 and TRBJ2-2; 7 bases agree with TRBD1. The CDR3 extends over 14 amino acids. The ends lost 1 base at V and 5 bases at J; junction bases unmatched: 2. The germline gives CDR1 SGDLS, CDR2 YYNGEE.

This clone was seen once. V gene TRBV28 combines with J gene TRBJ1-2; TRBD1 might be the D (6 bases). The CDR3 consists of 15 residues. V was shortened by 1 base and J by 7 bases, with 16 bases between the two germline ends. Germline-derived CDR1 and CDR2 are MDHEN and SYDVKM. CDR3: CASSLSVRGIGGYTF. DNA for the CDR3: TGTGCCAGCAGTTTATCCGTCAGGGGAATAGGTGGCTACACCTTC.